These 25 T cell receptor beta chains were sequenced from one sample in a study of spatial heterogeneity in lung cancer (dated by TCRdb to about 2019). The sample's time point label is to be understood as: sample taken at primary tumor resection. Without any cell sorting, TCR sequencing was performed on whole RNA extracted either from tumor and nontumor lung tissue or from cryopreserved PBMC samples. The library was made by 5' RACE. The sample was run on a NextSeq 500. The raw public reads went through TCRdb reprocessing: fastp at Q25, MiXCR clone calling, in-frame beta chains kept. Entries that share a CDR3 protein sequence are merged under the most common genes and DNA. The sample table shows 85,000 to 100,000 distinct CDR3 sequences, and roughly 12% are seen once. Over 40% of the sample lies in the top ten. The input for sequencing was PBMCs, taken at surgery. The origin of the receptors is a male donor with early-stage non-small cell lung cancer.

The rearrangement joins TRBV5-1 to TRBJ1-2, with 9 bases fitting TRBD1. J was trimmed by 4 bases and V by 6 bases; bases with no gene match: 10. Germline V gene data show CDR1 as SGHRS and CDR2 as YFSETQ. The CDR3 is 15 residues long. This CDR3 reads CASNTGTGIVYGYTF. The CDR3 bases are TGCGCCAGCAACACCGGGACAGGGATCGTCTATGGCTACACCTTC.

This clonotype showed up just a few times. The chain uses TRBV7-6 and TRBJ1-6; a possible D gene is TRBD1 (5 bases). V lost 3 bases, J lost 6 bases, and 9 bases lay in between. Germline loops: CDR1 SGHVS, CDR2 FNYEAQ. This CDR3 spans 14 amino acids. CDR3 in amino acids: CASSFPGGNSPLHF. DNA of the CDR3: TGTGCCAGCAGCTTCCCGGGGGGTAATTCACCCCTCCACTTT.

This clonotype was seen a few times. The chain links TRBV5-1 to TRBJ2-3; D remains ambiguous. Trimming removed 5 bases at V and 4 bases at J, with 11 bases between. The V gene's germline CDR1 is SGHRS and CDR2 YFSETQ. This CDR3 spans 13 amino acids. The chain's CDR3 is CASSPVAPDTQYF. In DNA form, the CDR3 reads TGCGCCAGCAGTCCGGTGGCCCCAGATACGCAGTATTTT.

V gene TRBV20-1 combines with J gene TRBJ2-7, with D unresolved. V was clipped by 5 bases and J by 2 bases, with 16 bases between them. The CDR3 extends over 14 amino acids. Germline CDR1 and CDR2: DFQATT and SNEGSKA (reference sequence). This chain's CDR3 is CSAPSMPRTYEQYF. Written as DNA, the CDR3 is TGCAGTGCTCCATCCATGCCCCGTACCTACGAGCAGTACTTC.

This clonotype was detected only a few times. V and J are TRBV7-9 and TRBJ2-7; 8 bases agree with TRBD1. The length of the CDR3 is 13 residues. Germline lookup yields CDR1 SEHNR and CDR2 FQNEAQ (reference sequence). The ends lost 6 bases at V and 6 bases at J; junction bases unmatched: 7. CDR3 in DNA: TGTGCCAGCAGTGGGACCAGGGGGCGCGAGCAGTACTTC. Translating it yields CASSGTRGREQYF.

As to this clonotype: The junction differs from germline at one of its ends, possibly a read error. The chain couples TRBV11-3 to TRBJ2-3, with TRBD2 matching 9 bases. Germline V gene sequence: CDR1 SGHNT, CDR2 YENEEA. The CDR3 totals 15 residues. CDR3 amino acids: CVSSSPGLATDTQYF. The CDR3 nucleotides are TGTGTCAGCAGCTCACCGGGACTAGCCACAGATACGCAGTATTTT. The full variable domain, in which reference TRBV11-3 and TRBJ2-3 provide the parts outside the CDR3, is EAGVVQSPRYKIIEKKQPVAFWCNPISGHNTLYWYLQNLGQGPELLIRYENEEAVDDSQLPKDRFSAERLKGVDSTLKIQPAELGDSAVYLCVSSSPGLATDTQYFGPGTRLTVL.

This sequence joins TRBV6-6 and TRBJ2-2; D unresolved. Between the trimmed V and J ends, which lost 6 bases and 6 bases, there was a span of 5 bases. CDR1 and CDR2 from the germline V gene are MNHNY and SVGAGI (reference sequence). There are 11 residues in the CDR3. CDR3 protein: CASSLAGELFF. DNA of the CDR3: TGTGCCAGCAGCCTGGCCGGGGAGCTGTTTTTT.

In the case of this clonotype: A junction boundary mismatches the germline segment, possibly from a read error. V gene TRBV7-2 combines with J gene TRBJ2-1; D might be TRBD2 (5 bases). The V gene's germline CDR1 is SGHTA and CDR2 FQGNSA. This CDR3 is built from 13 residues. CDR3 residues: CASSRRTGNEQFF. The CDR3, as DNA: TGTGCTAGCAGCCGACGAACGGGGAATGAGCAGTTCTTC.

V is TRBV28 and J is TRBJ2-3, with a weak D call TRBD2 (6 bases). This CDR3 has 15 residues. Germline-derived CDR1 and CDR2 are MDHEN and SYDVKM. The V end lost 8 bases, the J end lost 1 base, and 16 bases lay between the germline ends. CDR3 DNA sequence: TGTGCCAGCGATGGTTCGGGGGTCGGCACAGATACGCAGTATTTT. This translates into CASDGSGVGTDTQYF.

This clonotype was detected many times. The chain links TRBV7-2 to TRBJ1-1; D unclear. Trimming stripped 3 bases from V and 0 bases from J, with 8 bases between. The CDR3 extends over 14 amino acids. CDR1 and CDR2 (germline): SGHTA, FQGNSA. This CDR3 is CASSLVRMNTEAFF. The CDR3 nucleotides read TGTGCCAGCAGCTTGGTACGGATGAACACTGAAGCTTTCTTT.

This clonotype has more than one count but fewer than ten. This sequence joins TRBV11-1 and TRBJ2-5, with 7 bases lining up with TRBD1. There are 13 residues in the CDR3. Germline CDR1 is SGHAT and CDR2 is FQDESV (reference sequence). The trim removed 3 bases at V and 4 bases at J, leaving 2 bases unmatched. The CDR3 region is CASSLDRSETQYF. The CDR3 nucleotides are TGTGCCAGCAGCTTGGACAGGTCAGAGACCCAGTACTTC.

This clonotype has only a few counts. The rearrangement links TRBV7-9 to TRBJ2-2; D is possibly TRBD2 (6 bases). Germline V gives CDR1 SEHNR, CDR2 FQNEAQ (reference sequence). The V gene lost 7 bases and the J gene lost 8 bases, with 14 bases spanning the gap. There are 13 residues in the CDR3. The CDR3 DNA is TGTGCCAGCAAGTCCGTAGCGGTTGGGGAGCTGTTTTTT. Translated, it gives CASKSVAVGELFF.

This clonotype has a handful of counts. V and J are TRBV18 and TRBJ2-3; 7 bases fit TRBD2. This CDR3 spans 14 amino acids. Germline-derived CDR1 and CDR2 are KGHSH and LQKENI. Losses at the gene ends were 4 bases for V and 5 bases for J; bases not matched to a gene: 6. The DNA for the CDR3 is TGTGCCAGCTCACTTGAGCGGGATCTAGATACGCAGTATTTT. Its protein product is CASSLERDLDTQYF.

This chain connects TRBV9 to TRBJ1-5; D uncertain. Germline assignment: CDR1 SGDLS and CDR2 YYNGEE. This CDR3 region has 13 residues. V was trimmed by 0 bases and J by 7 bases, leaving 8 bases between them. CDR3 region: CASSVDRFQPQHF. The CDR3 DNA sequence: TGTGCCAGCAGCGTAGATCGGTTCCAGCCCCAGCATTTT.

The rearrangement links TRBV15 to TRBJ2-3; D not resolved. Germline-derived CDR1 and CDR2 are LNHNV and YYDKDF (reference sequence). Trimming took 5 bases from V and 2 from J, leaving 14 bases between them. This CDR3 has 15 residues. The CDR3 DNA is TGTGCCACCAGCCAGTCACTGGTGAACACAGATACGCAGTATTTT. This codes for CATSQSLVNTDTQYF. Combining the CDR3 with reference TRBV15 and TRBJ2-3 gives the whole variable domain DAMVIQNPRYQVTQFGKPVTLSCSQTLNHNVMYWYQQKSSQAPKLLFHYYDKDFNNEADTPDNFQSRRPNTSFCFLDIRSPGLGDTAMYLCATSQSLVNTDTQYFGPGTRLTVL.

V usage is TRBV28 and J usage is TRBJ1-1; TRBD1 matches 8 bases. CDR1 MDHEN and CDR2 SYDVKM come from the germline V gene. The CDR3 has 15 amino acids. With V trimmed by 6 bases and J by 1 base, 7 bases remained unmatched. CDR3 bases: TGTGCCAGCAGACATCCGGACAGGGAGAACACTGAAGCTTTCTTT. Its translation: CASRHPDRENTEAFF.

The sample holds a few counts of this clonotype. The chain joins TRBV11-2 to TRBJ2-3, with TRBD2 matching 14 bases. V lost 1 base to trimming and J lost 5 bases; unmatched junction nucleotides: 8. This CDR3 spans 18 amino acids. Germline CDR1 SGHAT, CDR2 FQNNGV. Written as DNA, the CDR3 is TGTGCCAGCAGCTTAGGATTTGGACTAGCGGGGGGCGGAGATACGCAGTATTTT. This translates into CASSLGFGLAGGGDTQYF. The entire variable domain, with the rest obtained from reference TRBV11-2 and TRBJ2-3, is as follows: EAGVAQSPRYKIIEKRQSVAFWCNPISGHATLYWYQQILGQGPKLLIQFQNNGVVDDSQLPKDRFSAERLKGVDSTLKIQPAKLEDSAVYLCASSLGFGLAGGGDTQYFGPGTRLTVL.

This clonotype showed up just a few times. The V and J genes are TRBV5-7 and TRBJ2-5; TRBD1 matches at 7 bases. TRBV5-7 falls under the ORF class, with uncertain function. V dropped 0 bases and J dropped 4; count of bases not matched to a gene: 3. The length of the CDR3 is 14 residues. CDR3 nucleotide sequence: TGTGCCAGCAGCTTGGTGGACAGGCGAGAGACCCAGTACTTC. Translation: CASSLVDRRETQYF.

There are a few counts of this clonotype. The V call is TRBV20-1, the J call TRBJ2-2; TRBD1 matches 12 bases. The junction had 9 bases not matched to a gene; V was cut back by 6 bases and J by 7 bases. CDR1 is DFQATT, CDR2 SNEGSKA, per germline (reference sequence). The length of the CDR3 is 15 residues. The CDR3: CSAPTGQGADGELFF. CDR3 DNA: TGCAGTGCGCCGACGGGACAGGGGGCCGACGGGGAGCTGTTTTTT.

This clonotype was found once. V usage is TRBV7-2 and J usage is TRBJ1-2; no clear D gene. V dropped 5 bases and J dropped 8 bases, with 9 bases sitting between them. The CDR3 sequence is 11 residues long. The germline gives CDR1 SGHTA, CDR2 FQGNSA. The CDR3 spells CASSAQVGYTF. CDR3 nucleotide sequence: TGTGCCAGCAGCGCCCAGGTGGGCTACACCTTC. The full variable domain, rest sourced from reference TRBV7-2 and TRBJ1-2, is GAGVSQSPSNKVTEKGKDVELRCDPISGHTALYWYRQSLGQGLEFLIYFQGNSAPDKSGLPSDRFSAERTGGSVSTLTIQRTQQEDSAVYLCASSAQVGYTFGSGTRLTVV.

This clonotype was picked up one time. A much larger clone sits a single nucleotide away, making a read error possible. The CDR3 loop reads CARSLWKETQYF. The CDR3, as DNA: TGTGCCAGAAGTTTATGGAAGGAGACCCAGTACTTC. V is TRBV27 and J is TRBJ2-5; D is undetermined. The CDR3 runs 12 residues. The germline CDR1 and CDR2 sequences are MNHEY and SMNVEV (reference sequence).

This clonotype was found a few times. The rearrangement links TRBV3-1 to TRBJ2-5, with a possible D match to TRBD2 (6 bases). The CDR3 spans 14 residues. Looked up from germline, CDR1 is LGHDT and CDR2 is YNNKEL (reference sequence). Trimming removed 0 bases at V and 12 bases at J, with 17 bases between. The CDR3 DNA follows: TGTGCCAGCAGCCAAGACCTTGCGGGGCCGAAGGAGTACTTC. Its translation: CASSQDLAGPKEYF.

This clonotype was seen ten or more times. CDR3 bases: TGTGCCAGCAGCCCCGGGACTAGCGGGAGATGGTTCTTC. Translation: CASSPGTSGRWFF. The V gene is TRBV7-3, the J gene TRBJ2-1, with TRBD2 matching 14 bases. Trimming cost V 5 bases and J 15 bases; bases outside gene matches: 6. The CDR3 sequence is 13 residues long. Germline V gene sequence: CDR1 SGHTA, CDR2 FQGTGA. Based on the CDR3 plus reference TRBV7-3 and TRBJ2-1, the full variable domain is GAGVSQTPSNKVTEKGKYVELRCDPISGHTALYWYRQSLGQGPEFLIYFQGTGAADDSGLPNDRFFAVRPEGSVSTLKIQRTERGDSAVYLCASSPGTSGRWFFGPGTRLTVL.

This clonotype was observed a few times. The chain has TRBV4-3 and TRBJ2-3; TRBD2 is a possible D gene (6 bases). Germline CDR1 reads LGHNA; CDR2 reads YSLEER. V lost 0 bases and J 4 bases, leaving 14 bases between the germline ends. The CDR3 runs to 16 residues. CDR3 DNA sequence: TGCGCCAGCAGCCAAGAGATTAGGAGCGGGCCAGATACGCAGTATTTT. Translated: CASSQEIRSGPDTQYF.

This clonotype was counted at least ten times. The V and J genes are TRBV6-2 or TRBV6-3 and TRBJ2-1; 10 nucleotides align to TRBD2. This CDR3 is 15 amino acids long. The J segment lost 4 bases and the V segment lost 5 bases, leaving 5 bases of the junction unmatched. Germline loops: CDR1 MNHEY, CDR2 SVGEGT. For the CDR3, the DNA is TGTGCCAGCAGTGATACTAGCGGGGTATACAATGAGCAGTTCTTC. Translated: CASSDTSGVYNEQFF.